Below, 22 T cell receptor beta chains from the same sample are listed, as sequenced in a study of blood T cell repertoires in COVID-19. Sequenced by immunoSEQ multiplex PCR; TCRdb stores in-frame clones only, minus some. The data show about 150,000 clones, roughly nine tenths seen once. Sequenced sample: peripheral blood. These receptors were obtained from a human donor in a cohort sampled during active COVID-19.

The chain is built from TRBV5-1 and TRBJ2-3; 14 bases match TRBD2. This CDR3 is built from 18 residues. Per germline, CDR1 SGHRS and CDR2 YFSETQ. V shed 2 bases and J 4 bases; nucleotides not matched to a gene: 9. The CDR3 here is CASSFTGTSGSGADTQYF. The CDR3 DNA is TGCGCCAGCAGCTTTACCGGGACTAGCGGGAGTGGGGCAGATACGCAGTATTTT.

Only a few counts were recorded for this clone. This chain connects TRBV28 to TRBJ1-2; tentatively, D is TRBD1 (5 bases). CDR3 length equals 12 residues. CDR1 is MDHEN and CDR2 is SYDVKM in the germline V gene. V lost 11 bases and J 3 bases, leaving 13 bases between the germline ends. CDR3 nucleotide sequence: TGTGCCGGGGGGAGCTTAGACTATGGCTACACCTTC. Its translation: CAGGSLDYGYTF.

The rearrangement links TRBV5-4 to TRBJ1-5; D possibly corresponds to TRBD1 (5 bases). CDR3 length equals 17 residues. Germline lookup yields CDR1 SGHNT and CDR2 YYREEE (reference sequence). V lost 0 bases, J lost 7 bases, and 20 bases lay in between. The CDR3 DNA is TGTGCCAGCAGCTTGGGAATTTCAGGGTGGAGAGAGCAGCCCCAGCATTTT. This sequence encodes CASSLGISGWREQPQHF. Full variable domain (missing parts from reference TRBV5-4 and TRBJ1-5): ETGVTQSPTHLIKTRGQQVTLRCSSQSGHNTVSWYQQALGQGPQFIFQYYREEENGRGNFPPRFSGLQFPNYSSELNVNALELDDSALYLCASSLGISGWREQPQHFGDGTRLSIL.

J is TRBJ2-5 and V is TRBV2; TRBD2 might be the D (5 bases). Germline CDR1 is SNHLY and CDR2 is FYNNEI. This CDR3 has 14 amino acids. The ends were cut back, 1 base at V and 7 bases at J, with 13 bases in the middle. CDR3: CASSEGAGEGTQYF. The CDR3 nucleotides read TGTGCCAGCAGTGAAGGGGCAGGAGAGGGGACCCAGTACTTC.

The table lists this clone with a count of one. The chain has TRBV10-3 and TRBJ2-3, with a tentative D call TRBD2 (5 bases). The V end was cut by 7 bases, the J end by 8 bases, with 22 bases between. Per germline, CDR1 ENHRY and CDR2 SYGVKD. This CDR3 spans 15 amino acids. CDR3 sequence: CAITPTEVSTGTQYF. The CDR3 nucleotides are TGTGCCATCACACCGACGGAGGTATCGACGGGTACGCAGTATTTT.

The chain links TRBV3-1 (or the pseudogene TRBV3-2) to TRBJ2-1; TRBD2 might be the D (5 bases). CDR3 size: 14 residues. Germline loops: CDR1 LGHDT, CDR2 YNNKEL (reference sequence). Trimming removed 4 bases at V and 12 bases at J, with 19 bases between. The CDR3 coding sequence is TGTGCCAGCAGCCGCTCAGAAACGGCCGAGGGGCAGTTCTTC. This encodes CASSRSETAEGQFF.

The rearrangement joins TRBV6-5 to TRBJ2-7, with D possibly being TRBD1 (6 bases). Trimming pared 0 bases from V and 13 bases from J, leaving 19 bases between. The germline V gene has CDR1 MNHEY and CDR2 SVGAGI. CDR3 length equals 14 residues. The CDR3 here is CASSYSKVRQGLYF. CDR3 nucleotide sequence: TGTGCCAGCAGTTACTCGAAGGTTAGGCAGGGGCTTTACTTC.

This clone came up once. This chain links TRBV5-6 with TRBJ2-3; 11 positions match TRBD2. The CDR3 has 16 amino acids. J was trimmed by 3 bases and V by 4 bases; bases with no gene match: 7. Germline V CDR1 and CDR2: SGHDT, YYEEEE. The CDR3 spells CASSRYSSGGTDTQYF. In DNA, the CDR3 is TGTGCCAGCAGCCGTTATTCTAGCGGGGGGACAGATACGCAGTATTTT.

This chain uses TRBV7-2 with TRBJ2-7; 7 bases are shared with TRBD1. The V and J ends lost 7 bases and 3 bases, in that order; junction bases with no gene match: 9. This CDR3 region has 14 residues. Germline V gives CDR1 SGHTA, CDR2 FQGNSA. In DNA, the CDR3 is TGTGCCAGCACCCGAAACCGGGACAGCTACGAGCAGTACTTC. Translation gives CASTRNRDSYEQYF.

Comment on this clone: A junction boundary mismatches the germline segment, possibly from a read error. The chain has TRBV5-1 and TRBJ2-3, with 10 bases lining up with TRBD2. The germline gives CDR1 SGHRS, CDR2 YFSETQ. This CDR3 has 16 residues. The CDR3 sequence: CASRLEAGGPADTQYF. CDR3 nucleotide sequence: TGCGCCAGCAGATTGGAAGCGGGAGGGCCGGCAGATACGCAGTATTTT.

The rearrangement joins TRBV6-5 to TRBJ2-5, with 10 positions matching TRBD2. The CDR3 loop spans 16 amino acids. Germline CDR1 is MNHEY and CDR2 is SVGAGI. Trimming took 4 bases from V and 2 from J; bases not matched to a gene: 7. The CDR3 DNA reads TGTGCCAGCAGTTTGTCGACTAGCGGGTTACAAGAGACCCAGTACTTC. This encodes CASSLSTSGLQETQYF.

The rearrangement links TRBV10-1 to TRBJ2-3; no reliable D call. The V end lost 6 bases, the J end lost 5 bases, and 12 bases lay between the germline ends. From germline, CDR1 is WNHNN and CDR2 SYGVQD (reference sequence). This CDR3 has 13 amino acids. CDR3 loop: CASSQKARDTQYF. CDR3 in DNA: TGCGCCAGCAGCCAAAAAGCTAGAGATACGCAGTATTTT.

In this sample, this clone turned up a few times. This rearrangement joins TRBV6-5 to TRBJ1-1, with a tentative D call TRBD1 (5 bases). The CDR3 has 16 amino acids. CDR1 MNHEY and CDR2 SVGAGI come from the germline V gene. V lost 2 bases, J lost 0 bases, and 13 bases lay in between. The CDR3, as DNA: TGTGCCAGCAGTTACGGCTCAGGGATTGTGAACACTGAAGCTTTCTTT. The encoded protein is CASSYGSGIVNTEAFF.

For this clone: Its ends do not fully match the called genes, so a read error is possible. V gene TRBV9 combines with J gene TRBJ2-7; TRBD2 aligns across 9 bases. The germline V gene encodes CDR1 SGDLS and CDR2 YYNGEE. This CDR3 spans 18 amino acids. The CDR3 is CASSLTRGAGGLSDEQYF. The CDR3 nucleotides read TGTGCCAGCAGCCTCACCCGGGGGGCGGGAGGGCTCTCCGACGAGCAGTACTTC.

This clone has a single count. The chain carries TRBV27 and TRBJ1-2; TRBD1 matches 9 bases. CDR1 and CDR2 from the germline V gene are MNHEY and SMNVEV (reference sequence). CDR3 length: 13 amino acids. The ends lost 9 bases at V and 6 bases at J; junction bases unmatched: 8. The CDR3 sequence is CARTTGGFDGYTF. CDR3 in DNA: TGTGCCAGAACGACAGGGGGGTTTGATGGCTACACCTTC.

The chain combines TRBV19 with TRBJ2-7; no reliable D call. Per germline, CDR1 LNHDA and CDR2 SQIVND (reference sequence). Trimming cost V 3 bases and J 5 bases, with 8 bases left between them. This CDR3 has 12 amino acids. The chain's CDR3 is CASSIGSNEQYF. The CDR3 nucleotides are TGTGCCAGTAGTATCGGTAGTAACGAGCAGTACTTC.

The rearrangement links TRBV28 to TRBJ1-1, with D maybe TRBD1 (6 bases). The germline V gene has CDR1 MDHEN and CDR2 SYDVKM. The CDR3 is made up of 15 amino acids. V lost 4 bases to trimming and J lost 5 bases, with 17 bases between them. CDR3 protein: CASSSPSQGYTEAFF. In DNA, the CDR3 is TGTGCCAGCAGTTCCCCCTCACAGGGATATACTGAAGCTTTCTTT.

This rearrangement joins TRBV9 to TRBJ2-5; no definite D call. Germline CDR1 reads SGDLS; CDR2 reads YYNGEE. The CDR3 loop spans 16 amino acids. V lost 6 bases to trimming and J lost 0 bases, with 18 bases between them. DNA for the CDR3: TGTGCCAGCACAGTAGGCGTCGACTGGTACCAAGAGACCCAGTACTTC. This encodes CASTVGVDWYQETQYF.

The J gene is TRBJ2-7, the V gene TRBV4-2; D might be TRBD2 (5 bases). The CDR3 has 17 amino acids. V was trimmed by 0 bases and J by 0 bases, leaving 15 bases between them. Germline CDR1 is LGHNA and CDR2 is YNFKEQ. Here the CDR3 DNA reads TGTGCCAGCAGCCAAGATACGGATCCGGGAAGCTCCTACGAGCAGTACTTC. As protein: CASSQDTDPGSSYEQYF.

The CDR3 reads CASRGDNQPQHF. CDR3 DNA sequence: TGTGCCAGCAGAGGGGACAATCAGCCCCAGCATTTT. This rearrangement joins TRBV7-9 to TRBJ1-5; TRBD1 is a possible D gene (5 bases). The ends were cut back, 6 bases at V and 3 bases at J, with 6 bases in the middle. Germline V gene sequence: CDR1 SEHNR, CDR2 FQNEAQ (reference sequence). The CDR3 runs 12 residues.

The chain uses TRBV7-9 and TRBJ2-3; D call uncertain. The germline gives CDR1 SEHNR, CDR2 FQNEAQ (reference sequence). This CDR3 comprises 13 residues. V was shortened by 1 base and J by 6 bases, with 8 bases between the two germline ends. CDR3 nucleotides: TGTGCCAGCAGCTTAGATAGCAGCGATACGCAGTATTTT. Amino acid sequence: CASSLDSSDTQYF. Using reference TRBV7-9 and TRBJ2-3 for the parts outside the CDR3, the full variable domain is DTGVSQNPRHKITKRGQNVTFRCDPISEHNRLYWYRQTLGQGPEFLTYFQNEAQLEKSRLLSDRFSAERPKGSFSTLEIQRTEQGDSAMYLCASSLDSSDTQYFGPGTRLTVL.

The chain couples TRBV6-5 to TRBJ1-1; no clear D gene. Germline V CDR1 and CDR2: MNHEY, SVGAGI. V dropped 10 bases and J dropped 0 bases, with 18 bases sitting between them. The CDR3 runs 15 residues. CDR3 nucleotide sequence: TGTGCCACCACACCTAGGCCCGCCTTGAACACTGAAGCTTTCTTT. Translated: CATTPRPALNTEAFF.